A single sample is the source of the 19 T cell receptor beta chains below, sequenced in a study of T cells after yellow fever vaccination. TCRdb passed the 5' RACE reads through MiXCR, listing each CDR3 protein once. The sample holds a few hundred thousand distinct CDR3 sequences, about 7.8% seen once. The sequenced sample was PBMCs, obtained 45 days after the first yellow fever vaccination. The source is a man between 18 and 29 years old who received the YFV17D yellow fever vaccine.

This clonotype was counted many times. The V gene is TRBV6-5, the J gene TRBJ2-1, with 9 nucleotides matching TRBD1. Germline loops: CDR1 MNHEY, CDR2 SVGAGI. Trimming removed 4 bases from V and 8 bases from J; junction bases left unmatched: 6. This CDR3 is built from 14 residues. The CDR3 loop reads CASSSSDRGHEQFF. In nucleotides, the CDR3 is TGTGCCAGCAGTTCATCGGACAGGGGCCATGAGCAGTTCTTC.

The chain couples TRBV4-1 to TRBJ2-2, with TRBD1 identical over 8 bases. The V gene end was trimmed by 2 bases and the J gene end by 7 bases; junction bases not matched to a gene: 6. Germline CDR1 reads MGHRA; CDR2 reads YSYEKL. This CDR3 is built from 15 residues. CDR3 amino acids: CASSQSTGGIGELFF. The DNA of the CDR3 is TGCGCCAGCAGCCAAAGTACAGGGGGAATCGGGGAGCTGTTTTTT.

This clonotype was counted a few times. The chain carries TRBV7-9 and TRBJ2-5; possibly TRBD1 or TRBD2 for D (6 bases each). The CDR3 totals 15 residues. Germline V CDR1 and CDR2: SEHNR, FQNEAQ (reference sequence). V was pared by 1 base and J by 4 bases, with 13 bases between. The CDR3 spells CASSLELGGGETQYF. The CDR3 DNA reads as TGTGCCAGCAGCTTAGAGTTAGGGGGAGGAGAGACCCAGTACTTC.

The table lists this clonotype with a few counts. V is TRBV20-1 and J is TRBJ1-5; no clear D. The CDR3 runs to 14 residues. V was pared by 5 bases and J by 2 bases, with 13 bases between. Germline V CDR1 and CDR2: DFQATT, SNEGSKA (reference sequence). This CDR3 is CSAGTRGGNQPQHF. The CDR3 bases are TGCAGTGCTGGTACCCGGGGAGGCAATCAGCCCCAGCATTTT.

This clonotype was observed a few times. As DNA, the CDR3 is TGTGCCAGCAGCACATCATGGCAGGGGTCCGAGCAGTACTTC. This sequence encodes CASSTSWQGSEQYF. The chain uses TRBV6-2 or TRBV6-3 and TRBJ2-7; D might be TRBD1 (6 bases). Trimming took 6 bases from V and 6 from J, leaving 18 bases between them. The V gene's germline CDR1 is MNHEY and CDR2 SVGEGT. There are 14 residues in the CDR3.

This clonotype has ten or more counts. The chain joins TRBV7-9 to TRBJ1-2; D is unresolved. Germline V lookup: CDR1 SEHNR, CDR2 FQNEAQ (reference sequence). Trimming pared 1 base from V and 3 bases from J, leaving 15 bases between. The CDR3 spans 16 residues. The CDR3 DNA is TGTGCCAGCAGCTTAGGGTATGGCAGTTCTGACTATGGCTACACCTTC. It translates to CASSLGYGSSDYGYTF. The variable domain in full, with the rest retrieved from reference TRBV7-9 and TRBJ1-2, is DTGVSQNPRHKITKRGQNVTFRCDPISEHNRLYWYRQTLGQGPEFLTYFQNEAQLEKSRLLSDRFSAERPKGSFSTLEIQRTEQGDSAMYLCASSLGYGSSDYGYTFGSGTRLTVV.

The rearrangement links TRBV5-1 to TRBJ2-3; D is uncertain. There are 15 residues in the CDR3. Trimming shortened V by 3 bases and J by 0 bases, and 11 bases separated the two germline ends. CDR1 SGHRS and CDR2 YFSETQ come from the germline V gene. The CDR3 region has the DNA TGCGCCAGCAGCTCCCTCCAGTCGAGCACAGATACGCAGTATTTT. Translated: CASSSLQSSTDTQYF.

J is TRBJ2-7 and V is TRBV5-1, with 7 bases that match TRBD1. With V trimmed by 1 base and J by 4 bases, 5 bases remained unmatched. The CDR3 loop spans 14 amino acids. In germline, CDR1 is SGHRS, CDR2 YFSETQ. CDR3 sequence: CASSLIPGQYEQYF. In nucleotides, the CDR3 is TGCGCCAGCAGCTTGATTCCGGGACAGTACGAGCAGTACTTC.

This clonotype came up a few times. The chain has TRBV14 and TRBJ2-7, with a possible D match to TRBD2 (6 bases). With 2 bases removed from V and 3 bases from J, the gap between germline ends came to 17 bases. CDR1 and CDR2 (germline): SGHDN, FVKESK. This CDR3 region has 16 residues. CDR3 amino acids: CASSQIGAGGYYEQYF. In DNA, the CDR3 is TGTGCCAGCAGCCAAATCGGAGCGGGCGGGTACTACGAGCAGTACTTC.

A few counts support this clonotype. This chain connects TRBV7-6 to TRBJ1-4, with TRBD1 matching 9 bases. The CDR3 spans 14 residues. The V gene's germline CDR1 is SGHVS and CDR2 FNYEAQ. The ends lost 5 bases at V and 5 bases at J; junction bases unmatched: 3. The DNA for the CDR3 is TGTGCCAGCAGCGATGGGACAGGGAATGAAAAACTGTTTTTT. The encoded protein is CASSDGTGNEKLFF. Full variable domain (remainder filled in from reference TRBV7-6 and TRBJ1-4): GAGVSQSPRYKVTKRGQDVALRCDPISGHVSLYWYRQALGQGPEFLTYFNYEAQQDKSGLPNDRFSAERPEGSISTLTIQRTEQRDSAMYRCASSDGTGNEKLFFGSGTQLSVL.

This clonotype came up a few times. The rearrangement joins TRBV4-1 to TRBJ2-7, with 8 bases lining up with TRBD2. V trimming: 0 bases; J trimming: 2 bases; junction bases outside the gene matches: 3. The CDR3 covers 15 residues. Germline lookup yields CDR1 MGHRA and CDR2 YSYEKL. The CDR3 spells CASSQEGGLAYEQYF. CDR3 bases: TGCGCCAGCAGCCAAGAGGGGGGACTAGCCTACGAGCAGTACTTC.

This clonotype came up a few times. This chain joins TRBV4-1 and TRBJ2-7, with D perhaps matching TRBD1 (6 bases). Germline V gives CDR1 MGHRA, CDR2 YSYEKL. V was pared by 5 bases and J by 4 bases, with 12 bases between. The CDR3 is 13 amino acids. CDR3 bases: TGCGCCAGCAGCATCCCAGGGGAATACGAGCAGTACTTC. Protein: CASSIPGEYEQYF.

The rearrangement uses TRBV5-1 and TRBJ1-3; D is ambiguous. Germline V gene data show CDR1 as SGHRS and CDR2 as YFSETQ. This CDR3 contains 13 residues. Trimming pared 6 bases from V and 0 bases from J, leaving 7 bases between. For the CDR3, the DNA is TGCGCCAGCAAGAAGAACTCTGGAAACACCATATATTTT. This translates into CASKKNSGNTIYF.

There are a few counts of this clonotype. The chain employs TRBV5-6 and TRBJ2-7; D gene ambiguous. V was trimmed by 2 bases and J by 2 bases, leaving 5 bases between them. This CDR3 has 12 residues. CDR1 is SGHDT, CDR2 YYEEEE, per germline. CDR3 sequence: CASSFMTYEQYF. CDR3 bases: TGTGCCAGCAGCTTCATGACCTACGAGCAGTACTTC.

The chain has TRBV5-5 and TRBJ1-1; TRBD1 is a possible D gene (6 bases). Germline V lookup: CDR1 SGHKS, CDR2 YYEKEE (reference sequence). The germline V and J ends were trimmed by 4 bases and 5 bases, with 18 bases remaining between them. This CDR3 has 15 amino acids. In DNA form, the CDR3 reads TGTGCCAGCAGCCCCTGGTGGGGGCAGGGAACTGAAGCTTTCTTT. Its translation is CASSPWWGQGTEAFF.

This clonotype was seen ten or more times. V and J are TRBV4-3 and TRBJ1-1; a possible D gene is TRBD1 (6 bases). Germline assignment: CDR1 LGHNA and CDR2 YSLEER. The CDR3 length is 15 residues. V was cut by 0 bases and J by 4 bases, with 12 bases left in between. Written as DNA, the CDR3 is TGCGCCAGCAGCCAAGATGAATACAGGGTCACTGAAGCTTTCTTT. It specifies CASSQDEYRVTEAFF.

J is TRBJ2-6 and V is TRBV4-3, with D tentatively TRBD1 (5 bases). This CDR3 is 18 amino acids long. Trimming took 0 bases from V and 2 from J, leaving 14 bases between them. Germline-derived CDR1 and CDR2 are LGHNA and YSLEER. The CDR3 loop reads CASSQDAYQGAGANVLTF. The CDR3, as DNA: TGCGCCAGCAGCCAAGATGCGTATCAGGGCGCTGGGGCCAACGTCCTGACTTTC.

The chain couples TRBV6-5 to TRBJ2-7, with D possibly matching TRBD2 (6 bases). This CDR3 has 15 amino acids. Germline assignment: CDR1 MNHEY and CDR2 SVGAGI. V was clipped by 0 bases and J by 5 bases, with 14 bases between them. CDR3 nucleotide sequence: TGTGCCAGCAGTTACTCAACCGGGGGAGGCGACGAGCAGTACTTC. The encoded protein is CASSYSTGGGDEQYF.

The CDR3 protein is CASSYESGAMGETQYF. DNA for the CDR3: TGTGCCAGCAGTTACGAGAGTGGGGCAATGGGGGAGACCCAGTACTTC. The chain is built from TRBV6-5 and TRBJ2-5; a weak D match, TRBD1 (5 bases). The CDR3 has 16 residues. The germline CDR1 and CDR2 sequences are MNHEY and SVGAGI. V was shortened by 2 bases and J by 5 bases, with 18 bases between the two germline ends.